Below, 29 T cell receptor beta chains from the same sample are listed, as sequenced in a study of chemoradiotherapy in HPV16-positive cancers. Using immunoSEQ multiplex PCR, the repertoire was profiled, and TCRdb retains in-frame clones only, with some absent. This table has thousands of clones, around 94% appearing once. Specimen collection occurred from a patient who underwent chemoradiotherapy. These TCRs come from a human donor with HPV-associated anogenital cancer.

Only one count was recorded for this clone. V and J are TRBV11-1 and TRBJ2-1; D ambiguous. There are 12 residues in the CDR3. V lost 1 base and J 7 bases, leaving 5 bases between the germline ends. Germline V CDR1 and CDR2: SGHAT, FQDESV (reference sequence). CDR3 DNA sequence: TGTGCCAGCAGCTTAGTTCTTAATGAGCAGTTCTTC. Its protein is CASSLVLNEQFF.

V and J are TRBV18 and TRBJ1-5; D unclear. The CDR3 has 17 amino acids. Germline-derived CDR1 and CDR2 are KGHSH and LQKENI. The V end lost 6 bases, the J end lost 0 bases, and 18 bases lay between the germline ends. The CDR3, as DNA: TGTGCCAGCTCGCCCTCACCGACGGCGAATAGCAATCAGCCCCAGCATTTT. Translation gives CASSPSPTANSNQPQHF.

The chain is built from TRBV11-2 and TRBJ2-7; no reliable D call. Trimming stripped 0 bases from V and 1 base from J, with 7 bases between. This CDR3 contains 14 residues. Per the germline V gene, CDR1 is SGHAT and CDR2 is FQNNGV. In DNA, the CDR3 is TGTGCCAGCAGCTTAGAAGCCCAGTCCTACGAGCAGTACTTC. Translation: CASSLEAQSYEQYF.

The chain uses TRBV5-4 and TRBJ2-3; D possibly matches TRBD1 or TRBD2 (5 bases each). Trimming stripped 3 bases from V and 6 bases from J, with 11 bases between. This CDR3 has 13 amino acids. Germline values: CDR1 SGHNT, CDR2 YYREEE (reference sequence). CDR3 DNA sequence: TGTGCCAGCAGCTGGGCGAGGGACGATACGCAGTATTTT. It yields the protein CASSWARDDTQYF. The entire variable domain, with the rest obtained from reference TRBV5-4 and TRBJ2-3, is as follows: ETGVTQSPTHLIKTRGQQVTLRCSSQSGHNTVSWYQQALGQGPQFIFQYYREEENGRGNFPPRFSGLQFPNYSSELNVNALELDDSALYLCASSWARDDTQYFGPGTRLTVL.

This chain uses TRBV10-3 with TRBJ1-5; perhaps TRBD1 as D (6 bases). Deletions cut 2 bases from V and 0 bases from J, with 17 bases between. The CDR3 is 18 amino acids. CDR1 and CDR2 from the germline V gene are ENHRY and SYGVKD. The CDR3 sequence is CAISEPRGGQYSNQPQHF. CDR3 in DNA: TGTGCCATCAGTGAGCCGCGGGGTGGACAGTATAGCAATCAGCCCCAGCATTTT.

The chain joins TRBV29-1 to TRBJ2-5; weak D call: TRBD1 (6 bases). Germline CDR1 SQVTM, CDR2 ANQGSEA. The CDR3 totals 12 residues. Trimming took off 7 bases at V and 5 bases at J, with 14 bases between the two ends. CDR3 DNA sequence: TGCAGCGCAAAACAGGGCCGGGAGACCCAGTACTTC. Its protein product is CSAKQGRETQYF.

The V call is TRBV13, the J call TRBJ2-2; TRBD2 matches 15 bases. Per the germline V gene, CDR1 is PRHDT and CDR2 is FYEKMQ (reference sequence). The CDR3 has 19 amino acids. The ends lost 5 bases at V and 0 bases at J; junction bases unmatched: 7. CDR3 nucleotide sequence: TGTGCCAGCAGCCAAGGACTAGCGGGGGGGTATACGAACACCGGGGAGCTGTTTTTT. It yields the protein CASSQGLAGGYTNTGELFF.

CDR3 residues: CASSLDRVTYEQYF. The CDR3 nucleotides read TGTGCCAGCAGCCTGGACAGGGTGACCTACGAGCAGTACTTC. The V call is TRBV2, the J call TRBJ2-7; TRBD1 matches 8 bases. V gave up 6 bases and J gave up 2 bases; unmatched junction bases: 6. This CDR3 spans 14 amino acids. Per the germline V gene, CDR1 is SNHLY and CDR2 is FYNNEI.

This sequence joins TRBV5-1 and TRBJ2-7; D possibly corresponds to TRBD2 (6 bases). Germline CDR1 reads SGHRS; CDR2 reads YFSETQ. This CDR3 is built from 15 residues. Trimming took off 1 base at V and 5 bases at J, with 16 bases between the two ends. The CDR3 protein is CASSLLWREGDEQYF. The CDR3 DNA reads as TGCGCCAGCAGCTTGCTATGGCGGGAAGGCGACGAGCAGTACTTC.

V and J are TRBV25-1 and TRBJ2-3; 10 bases line up with TRBD1. The CDR3 sequence is 16 residues long. V lost 2 bases, J lost 2 bases, and 4 bases stayed unmatched. Germline values: CDR1 MGHDK, CDR2 SYGVNS. CDR3 bases: TGTGCCAGCAGTGAAGCGGGACAGGGGTCCACAGATACGCAGTATTTT. Residues: CASSEAGQGSTDTQYF.

V usage is TRBV2 and J usage is TRBJ2-7; 10 positions agree with TRBD2. Germline V CDR1 and CDR2: SNHLY, FYNNEI. Losses at the gene ends were 8 bases for V and 4 bases for J; bases not matched to a gene: 2. The CDR3 extends over 12 amino acids. The chain's CDR3 is CASSSGRYEQYF. CDR3 in DNA: TGTGCCAGCTCTAGCGGGAGATACGAGCAGTACTTC.

This chain uses TRBV15 with TRBJ1-2; unclear D gene. Germline CDR1 reads LNHNV; CDR2 reads YYDKDF (reference sequence). This CDR3 region has 15 residues. Trimming shortened V by 4 bases and J by 4 bases, and 16 bases separated the two germline ends. The CDR3 region is CATSNDKGISYGYTF. CDR3 sequence (DNA): TGTGCCACCAGCAATGATAAGGGTATCAGCTATGGCTACACCTTC.

The gene calls are TRBV5-1 and TRBJ2-5; 8 bases are shared with TRBD2. The CDR3 sequence is 14 residues long. Trimming at V came to 2 bases and at J to 4 bases, leaving 4 bases not matched to a gene. Germline CDR1 and CDR2: SGHRS and YFSETQ. The CDR3 protein is CASSLAGVTETQYF. CDR3 nucleotides: TGCGCCAGCAGCTTAGCGGGAGTCACAGAGACCCAGTACTTC. Supplemented by reference TRBV5-1 and TRBJ2-5, the full variable domain reads KAGVTQTPRYLIKTRGQQVTLSCSPISGHRSVSWYQQTPGQGLQFLFEYFSETQRNKGNFPGRFSGRQFSNSRSEMNVSTLELGDSALYLCASSLAGVTETQYFGPGTRLLVL.

The chain employs TRBV6-5 and TRBJ1-2, with D perhaps TRBD1 (5 bases). The germline CDR1 and CDR2 sequences are MNHEY and SVGAGI. The CDR3 loop spans 14 amino acids. V lost 2 bases and J 2 bases, leaving 9 bases between the germline ends. The CDR3 protein is CASSYGAANYGYTF. The CDR3 nucleotides are TGTGCCAGCAGTTACGGGGCCGCGAACTATGGCTACACCTTC.

The chain employs TRBV2 and TRBJ2-3; D unclear. CDR3 length equals 15 residues. With 2 bases removed from V and 2 bases from J, the gap between germline ends came to 11 bases. In germline, CDR1 is SNHLY, CDR2 FYNNEI. CDR3 DNA sequence: TGTGCCAGCAGTGAACGACCTCCTCCCACAGATACGCAGTATTTT. It codes for CASSERPPPTDTQYF.

The rearrangement joins TRBV4-1 to TRBJ1-3, with D unclear. Germline V gene data show CDR1 as MGHRA and CDR2 as YSYEKL. V was trimmed by 1 base and J by 0 bases, leaving 7 bases between them. CDR3 length: 15 amino acids. Here the CDR3 reads CASSQAPFSGNTIYF. In nucleotides, the CDR3 is TGCGCCAGCAGCCAAGCCCCTTTCTCTGGAAACACCATATATTTT.

CDR3 nucleotide sequence: TGTGCCAGTAGTGGGTTAGGGTACAATGAGCAGTTCTTC. Protein product: CASSGLGYNEQFF. The gene calls are TRBV19 and TRBJ2-1; the D is unclear. Between the trimmed V and J ends, which lost 5 bases and 4 bases, there was a span of 9 bases. Germline CDR1 is LNHDA and CDR2 is SQIVND (reference sequence). The CDR3 runs to 13 residues.

The CDR3 sequence is CAIQQVRGTDTQYF. CDR3 bases: TGTGCCATACAGCAGGTGAGGGGCACAGATACGCAGTATTTT. This chain links TRBV6-1 with TRBJ2-3; tentative D call: TRBD2 (5 bases). Germline V lookup: CDR1 MNHNS, CDR2 SASEGT. The CDR3 loop spans 14 amino acids. Between the trimmed V and J ends, which lost 10 bases and 1 base, there was a span of 15 bases.

This clone occurred once. The chain links TRBV9 to TRBJ1-4; 10 bases line up with TRBD1. CDR1 and CDR2 from the germline V gene are SGDLS and YYNGEE. V lost 3 bases, J lost 5 bases, and 4 bases stayed unmatched. The CDR3 loop spans 15 amino acids. CDR3 nucleotides: TGTGCCAGCAGCGCCGGGGACAGGGGAAATGAAAAACTGTTTTTT. Translation gives CASSAGDRGNEKLFF. The whole variable domain, filled in from reference TRBV9 and TRBJ1-4, reads DSGVTQTPKHLITATGQRVTLRCSPRSGDLSVYWYQQSLDQGLQFLIQYYNGEERAKGNILERFSAQQFPDLHSELNLSSLELGDSALYFCASSAGDRGNEKLFFGSGTQLSVL.

The chain links TRBV10-2 to TRBJ1-5; tentatively, D is TRBD1 (6 bases). Between the trimmed V and J ends, which lost 2 bases and 7 bases, there was a span of 15 bases. This CDR3 region has 15 residues. Per germline, CDR1 WSHSY and CDR2 SAAADI. The DNA of the CDR3 is TGCGCCAGCAGTGAGGACAGGTGGTATGGACAGCCCCAGCATTTT. Encoded protein: CASSEDRWYGQPQHF.

This chain connects TRBV5-1 to TRBJ1-1; D gene unclear. CDR3 length: 14 residues. CDR1 and CDR2 from the germline V gene are SGHRS and YFSETQ. V was cut by 0 bases and J by 1 base, with 7 bases left in between. CDR3 sequence: CASSLGPGNTEAFF. CDR3 nucleotides: TGCGCCAGCAGCTTGGGACCCGGGAACACTGAAGCTTTCTTT.

V gene TRBV11-2 combines with J gene TRBJ1-1; perhaps TRBD1 as D (5 bases). This CDR3 is built from 14 residues. The V gene's germline CDR1 is SGHAT and CDR2 FQNNGV. The germline V and J ends were trimmed by 5 bases and 0 bases, with 10 bases remaining between them. In DNA form, the CDR3 reads TGTGCCAGCAGCCCTGGGACGGTGAACACTGAAGCTTTCTTT. This translates into CASSPGTVNTEAFF.

V and J are TRBV19 and TRBJ1-2, with D possibly matching TRBD1 (6 bases). Germline CDR1 is LNHDA and CDR2 is SQIVND (reference sequence). The CDR3 is 16 residues long. V lost 4 bases and J lost 2, with 17 bases in between. The CDR3 reads CASSTLLDSKNYGYTF. CDR3 bases: TGTGCCAGTAGTACCCTCCTGGACAGCAAAAACTATGGCTACACCTTC.

The rearrangement joins TRBV6-5 to TRBJ2-3; D remains ambiguous. The CDR3 is 11 residues long. Trimming cost V 2 bases and J 6 bases, with 3 bases left between them. Germline V gene lookup returns CDR1 MNHEY and CDR2 SVGAGI. The CDR3 region is CASSYIDTQYF. In DNA, the CDR3 is TGTGCCAGCAGTTACATTGATACGCAGTATTTT.

The chain carries TRBV27 and TRBJ1-2, with D possibly matching TRBD1 (5 bases). This CDR3 spans 14 amino acids. V lost 6 bases and J lost 6, with 17 bases in between. Germline V gene lookup returns CDR1 MNHEY and CDR2 SMNVEV (reference sequence). The CDR3: CASSPGLNRDGYTF. As DNA, the CDR3 is TGTGCCAGCAGCCCAGGGTTGAATAGGGATGGCTACACCTTC.

J is TRBJ1-1 and V is TRBV11-2, with 8 bases identical to TRBD1. This CDR3 is 17 amino acids long. Germline loops: CDR1 SGHAT, CDR2 FQNNGV. V was pared by 2 bases and J by 1 base, with 9 bases of the junction left unmatched. CDR3 coding DNA: TGTGCCAGCAGCTTATGGGCCCGACAGGGGTCGAACACTGAAGCTTTCTTT. This gives the protein CASSLWARQGSNTEAFF.

This rearrangement joins TRBV6-1 to TRBJ2-3; TRBD2 aligns across 11 bases. The V segment lost 4 bases and the J segment 4 bases; nucleotides outside the gene matches: 4. The CDR3 runs 15 residues. In germline, CDR1 is MNHNS, CDR2 SASEGT. In DNA form, the CDR3 reads TGTGCCAGCAGTGCAGCTAGCGGGGGGCCAGATACGCAGTATTTT. Translation gives CASSAASGGPDTQYF.

This sequence joins TRBV19 and TRBJ1-5, with 9 positions matching TRBD1. The length of the CDR3 is 17 residues. In germline, CDR1 is LNHDA, CDR2 SQIVND (reference sequence). V dropped 2 bases and J dropped 3; count of bases not matched to a gene: 8. The DNA of the CDR3 is TGTGCCAGTAGTATATCTGGGACAGGGCTTAACAATCAGCCCCAGCATTTT. It codes for CASSISGTGLNNQPQHF.

This clone appeared a single time. CDR3 sequence reads: CASSTGQGTDTQYF. The CDR3 bases are TGCGCCAGCAGCACGGGACAGGGGACAGATACGCAGTATTTT. This rearrangement joins TRBV5-1 to TRBJ2-3; 10 bases agree with TRBD1. With 4 bases clipped from V and 3 bases from J, the junction kept 2 bases outside the gene matches. This CDR3 has 14 amino acids. Germline V lookup: CDR1 SGHRS, CDR2 YFSETQ.